The 25 T cell receptor beta chains in this list originate from one sample, sequenced in a study of beta chain features in type 1 diabetes. All of the isolated RNA was reverse transcribed, so expressed TCRB transcripts were sequenced. Clones were read by immunoSEQ multiplex PCR, and TCRdb kept only the in-frame ones, dropping some. The sample includes hundreds of thousands of clones, 15% to 20% of them seen just once. Specimen: naive CD4+ T cells from blood. The receptors here all came from a woman aged 18-29 years in good health.

This clone was seen more than once but under ten times. The chain carries TRBV25-1 and TRBJ2-5; D is uncertain. The end of the DNA is better explained by TRBJ2-7, so the J call may be wrong. The length of the CDR3 is 13 residues. Germline-derived CDR1 and CDR2 are MGHDK and SYGVNS. Here the CDR3 DNA reads TGTGCCAGCAGTCTTGGACCCAGCTACGAGCAGTACTTC. Amino acids: CASSLGPSYEQYF.

This clone was picked up a small number of times. The identical CDR3 is also encoded by other nucleotide sequences in the sample. The V call is TRBV7-2, the J call TRBJ1-1; D gene unclear. The CDR3 length is 13 residues. Germline CDR1 is SGHTA and CDR2 is FQGNSA. Trimming took 2 bases from V and 1 from J, leaving 5 bases between them. CDR3 DNA: TGTGCCAGCAGCTTAATAGCGAACACTGAAGCTTTCTTT. Residues: CASSLIANTEAFF.

The V call is TRBV7-3, the J call TRBJ2-6; D is uncertain. The CDR3 is made up of 14 amino acids. CDR1 and CDR2 from the germline V gene are SGHTA and FQGTGA. V lost 5 bases and J lost 4, with 9 bases in between. The CDR3, as DNA: TGTGCCAGCAGCCCCCTCCCGGGGGCCAACGTCCTGACTTTC. This gives the protein CASSPLPGANVLTF.

This clone came up a few times. The chain combines TRBV7-2 with TRBJ2-7, with D perhaps being TRBD1 or TRBD2 (6 bases each). The length of the CDR3 is 19 residues. Trimming removed 2 bases at V and 4 bases at J, with 27 bases between. Germline assignment: CDR1 SGHTA and CDR2 FQGNSA. The CDR3 DNA sequence: TGTGCCAGCAGCTTAAAGGGGCCGAGACGGCAGGGGAGGATTTACGAGCAGTACTTC. Residues: CASSLKGPRRQGRIYEQYF.

This clone was picked up a small number of times. The chain joins TRBV18 to TRBJ2-2; D gene unclear. The V gene's germline CDR1 is KGHSH and CDR2 LQKENI. The V end was cut by 3 bases, the J end by 3 bases, with 8 bases between. The CDR3 runs to 14 residues. CDR3 DNA: TGTGCCAGCTCACCTGCACCTCACACCGGGGAGCTGTTTTTT. This gives the protein CASSPAPHTGELFF.

This clone is a singleton in its sample. This may be a read error: a much more frequent sequence differs by one nucleotide. The V gene is TRBV5-1, the J gene TRBJ2-7, with 7 bases matching TRBD1. This CDR3 region has 12 residues. V lost 5 bases and J lost 3; bases outside the gene matches: 2. Germline values: CDR1 SGHRS, CDR2 YFSETQ. DNA for the CDR3: TGCGCCAGCAGACGGGACAGCTACGAGCAGTACTTC. Translating it yields CASRRDSYEQYF. The full variable domain, in which reference TRBV5-1 and TRBJ2-7 provide the parts outside the CDR3, is KAGVTQTPRYLIKTRGQQVTLSCSPISGHRSVSWYQQTPGQGLQFLFEYFSETQRNKGNFPGRFSGRQFSNSRSEMNVSTLELGDSALYLCASRRDSYEQYFGPGTRLTVT.

This clone was detected a few times. The chain joins TRBV18 to TRBJ1-5, with a weak D call TRBD1 (6 bases). Germline-derived CDR1 and CDR2 are KGHSH and LQKENI. The CDR3 extends over 14 amino acids. The V end was cut by 4 bases, the J end by 4 bases, with 11 bases between. The CDR3 coding sequence is TGTGCCAGCTCACGGCAGGGGCAGAATCAGCCCCAGCATTTT. It translates to CASSRQGQNQPQHF.

This clone was recorded a few times. The chain carries TRBV13 and TRBJ2-7; 11 positions match TRBD2. CDR1 PRHDT and CDR2 FYEKMQ come from the germline V gene (reference sequence). This CDR3 comprises 17 residues. With V trimmed by 3 bases and J by 2 bases, 9 bases remained unmatched. The CDR3 nucleotides are TGTGCCAGCAGCTTTCTAGCGGGAGGCGGCGGAACCTACGAGCAGTACTTC. Translation: CASSFLAGGGGTYEQYF.

The chain is built from TRBV4-3 and TRBJ2-4; possible D gene TRBD2, 5 bases. There are 16 residues in the CDR3. CDR1 and CDR2 from the germline V gene are LGHNA and YSLEER. Deletions cut 4 bases from V and 8 bases from J, with 21 bases between. CDR3 in amino acids: CASSRSPDRPGDIQYF. For the CDR3, the DNA is TGCGCCAGCAGCCGAAGCCCCGACCGTCCCGGGGACATTCAGTACTTC.

This clone was recorded a few times. Written as DNA, the CDR3 is TGTGCCAGCAGCTTTAACTCCCTAGCGGGAGGGCTTGGAGATACGCAGTATTTT. Protein sequence: CASSFNSLAGGLGDTQYF. This chain joins TRBV7-2 and TRBJ2-3, with 12 bases fitting TRBD2. Unmatched junction bases numbered 12, after V lost 3 bases and J lost 5 bases. Germline V gene lookup returns CDR1 SGHTA and CDR2 FQGNSA. There are 18 residues in the CDR3.

A few counts support this clone. This rearrangement joins TRBV10-1 to TRBJ2-5; D call uncertain. This CDR3 is built from 17 residues. Germline V gene data show CDR1 as WNHNN and CDR2 as SYGVQD (reference sequence). With 7 bases removed from V and 5 bases from J, the gap between germline ends came to 26 bases. The CDR3 coding sequence is TGCGCCAGCATGGGGTCTCGGAGACGATATGGTAGGGAGACCCAGTACTTC. Protein product: CASMGSRRRYGRETQYF.

The rearrangement uses TRBV7-9 and TRBJ2-7; D is perhaps TRBD2 (6 bases). The CDR3 spans 16 residues. Germline V gives CDR1 SEHNR, CDR2 FQNEAQ (reference sequence). V lost 7 bases to trimming and J lost 0 bases, with 19 bases between them. CDR3 nucleotides: TGTGCCAGCACCCGGGACTTCCATCCGGCCTCCTACGAGCAGTACTTC. This gives the protein CASTRDFHPASYEQYF.

The rearrangement joins TRBV4-2 to TRBJ2-6; D gene unclear. The germline gives CDR1 LGHNA, CDR2 YNFKEQ. V lost 2 bases, J lost 0 bases, and 8 bases lay in between. The CDR3 runs to 16 residues. The CDR3 here is CASSQLSGSGANVLTF. The CDR3 DNA reads as TGTGCCAGCAGCCAACTCAGTGGCTCTGGGGCCAACGTCCTGACTTTC.

The V call is TRBV6-6, the J call TRBJ1-4, with no clear D. In germline, CDR1 is MNHNY, CDR2 SVGAGI (reference sequence). This CDR3 has 13 residues. Trimming took off 7 bases at V and 4 bases at J, with 10 bases between the two ends. CDR3 sequence: CASKFGLNEKLFF. CDR3 sequence (DNA): TGTGCCAGCAAGTTTGGACTTAATGAAAAACTGTTTTTT.

CDR3 residues: CASSPTRTVNTEAFF. CDR3 bases: TGTGCCAGCTCACCTACTAGGACGGTGAACACTGAAGCTTTCTTT. The rearrangement uses TRBV18 and TRBJ1-1; D unclear. The V and J ends lost 3 bases and 0 bases respectively, with 11 bases between them. Germline V lookup: CDR1 KGHSH, CDR2 LQKENI. The CDR3 has 15 amino acids.

In this sample, this clone turned up a few times. The chain employs TRBV28 and TRBJ1-4, with 8 bases fitting TRBD1. V was clipped by 8 bases and J by 7 bases; unmatched bases: 9. The length of the CDR3 is 14 residues. CDR1 is MDHEN and CDR2 is SYDVKM in the germline V gene. The CDR3 DNA follows: TGTGCCAGCCACAAACACACAGGGGGTGAAAAACTGTTTTTT. Encoded protein: CASHKHTGGEKLFF.

The chain employs TRBV2 and TRBJ1-2; D might be TRBD1 (5 bases). The CDR3 loop spans 12 amino acids. V was cut by 6 bases and J by 4 bases, with 9 bases left in between. In germline, CDR1 is SNHLY, CDR2 FYNNEI. The CDR3 sequence is CASSPGRYGYTF. The CDR3 DNA reads as TGTGCCAGCAGCCCGGGGCGCTATGGCTACACCTTC.

The chain uses TRBV28 and TRBJ1-5; the D gene is possibly TRBD1 (6 bases). The CDR3 totals 14 residues. V lost 3 bases to trimming and J lost 7 bases, with 13 bases between them. Germline assignment: CDR1 MDHEN and CDR2 SYDVKM. The CDR3 DNA reads TGTGCCAGCAGTTTTTCAAGGGGGGAGCAGCCCCAGCATTTT. Its translation is CASSFSRGEQPQHF.

The chain is built from TRBV5-4 and TRBJ2-2; 8 bases map to TRBD2. CDR3 length equals 16 residues. Germline trimming cut 5 bases from V and 6 bases from J; bases unmatched to any gene: 12. Germline-derived CDR1 and CDR2 are SGHNT and YYREEE (reference sequence). The CDR3 region is CASRGGSGSRPGELFF. The CDR3, as DNA: TGTGCCAGCAGGGGAGGGAGCGGGAGTAGACCCGGGGAGCTGTTTTTT.

This clone has just a few counts. J is TRBJ2-3 and V is TRBV7-2; D tentatively reads TRBD1 or TRBD2 (6 bases each). Trimming shortened V by 6 bases and J by 3 bases, and 13 bases separated the two germline ends. The CDR3 runs 14 residues. Germline lookup yields CDR1 SGHTA and CDR2 FQGNSA. CDR3 amino acids: CASRGGGWTDTQYF. The CDR3, as DNA: TGTGCCAGCAGGGGGGGCGGATGGACAGATACGCAGTATTTT.

This clone was observed a few times. The chain joins TRBV6-5 to TRBJ1-4, with TRBD1 identical over 8 bases. CDR1 and CDR2 from the germline V gene are MNHEY and SVGAGI. V was clipped by 7 bases and J by 4 bases; unmatched bases: 5. The CDR3 is 14 amino acids. CDR3: CASTRTGINEKLFF. The DNA of the CDR3 is TGTGCCAGCACCAGGACAGGGATTAATGAAAAACTGTTTTTT.

There are a few counts of this clone. CDR3 DNA sequence: TGTGCCAGCAGGTTGAATCTAGCTCCTAAAGAGACCCAGTACTTC. Translating it yields CASRLNLAPKETQYF. This sequence joins TRBV5-4 and TRBJ2-5; maybe TRBD2 (5 bases). V was pared by 5 bases and J by 3 bases, with 17 bases between. The V gene's germline CDR1 is SGHNT and CDR2 YYREEE (reference sequence). This CDR3 has 15 amino acids.

This clone occurred a few times. V and J are TRBV5-1 and TRBJ2-5; 8 bases map to TRBD2. The germline V gene has CDR1 SGHRS and CDR2 YFSETQ. Germline trimming cut 2 bases from V and 3 bases from J; bases unmatched to any gene: 3. CDR3 size: 14 residues. CDR3 sequence reads: CASSFSGAKETQYF. CDR3 nucleotide sequence: TGCGCCAGCAGCTTTAGCGGGGCGAAAGAGACCCAGTACTTC.

This clone came up a few times. The chain recombines TRBV14 with TRBJ1-3; D might be TRBD1 (5 bases). Germline CDR1 SGHDN, CDR2 FVKESK. This CDR3 region has 15 residues. V dropped 5 bases and J dropped 8 bases, with 19 bases sitting between them. As DNA, the CDR3 is TGTGCCAGCAGCGGCAGGGTCCCGAGTGGGGACACCATATATTTT. Translation gives CASSGRVPSGDTIYF.

The CDR3 coding sequence is TGCGCCAGCAGCTTAGACAGAAACTACGAGCAGTACTTC. It yields the protein CASSLDRNYEQYF. V gene TRBV5-1 combines with J gene TRBJ2-7; D perhaps matches TRBD1 (5 bases). This CDR3 has 13 amino acids. Germline CDR1 SGHRS, CDR2 YFSETQ. Trimming removed 2 bases from V and 3 bases from J, with 9 bases in between.